The 10 T cell receptor beta chains below all came from one sample that was sequenced in a study of Graves' ophthalmopathy and Graves' hyperthyroidism. TCR beta CDR3 regions were amplified from RNA transcripts. First-round RT-PCR employed HTBI primers, with a second-round multiplex PCR after it. TCRdb fed the multiplex PCR reads into MiXCR, producing one record per CDR3 protein. The table has about 700,000 distinct CDR3 sequences, 35% to 50% seen once. The sequencing input was peripheral blood. All receptors come from an adult man with Graves' ophthalmopathy.

The V gene is TRBV25-1, the J gene TRBJ2-3, with TRBD2 matching over 9 bases. The CDR3 is 15 residues long. J gave up 4 bases and V 6 bases, and 8 bases lay outside the gene matches. Germline lookup yields CDR1 MGHDK and CDR2 SYGVNS. CDR3 residues: CASSSPGLAADTQYF. The CDR3 DNA reads as TGTGCCAGCAGCTCCCCGGGACTAGCAGCAGATACGCAGTATTTT.

Comments on this clonotype: Germline and junction disagree at one end, which may indicate a read error. This rearrangement joins TRBV6-6 to TRBJ2-7; 9 nucleotides align to TRBD2. This CDR3 has 14 amino acids. Germline CDR1 MNHNY, CDR2 SVGAGI (reference sequence). The CDR3 reads CAGRVSGGTYEQYF. CDR3 sequence (DNA): TGTGCCGGCAGGGTTAGCGGGGGAACATACGAGCAGTACTTC.

This sequence joins TRBV20-1 and TRBJ1-3; D gene ambiguous. This CDR3 has 13 amino acids. CDR1 is DFQATT and CDR2 is SNEGSKA in the germline V gene (reference sequence). V was cut by 4 bases and J by 4 bases, with 11 bases left in between. CDR3 in DNA: TGCAGTGCTACCATTGGGCTGGGAAACACCATATATTTT. Translated, it gives CSATIGLGNTIYF.

Ten or more counts support this clonotype. V usage is TRBV25-1 and J usage is TRBJ2-7; the match to TRBD1 covers 9 bases. V dropped 3 bases and J dropped 0; count of bases not matched to a gene: 18. This CDR3 region has 20 residues. Germline CDR1 and CDR2: MGHDK and SYGVNS. The CDR3 DNA reads as TGTGCCAGCAGTGAGGCCTTACGGGACAGGGATAGGCCGACCTCCTACGAGCAGTACTTC. Its translation: CASSEALRDRDRPTSYEQYF.

This clonotype has ten or more counts. This sequence joins TRBV20-1 and TRBJ2-2, with D possibly matching TRBD1 (5 bases). Trimming left V 3 bases short and J 4 bases short, with 12 bases between. Per the germline V gene, CDR1 is DFQATT and CDR2 is SNEGSKA (reference sequence). The CDR3 has 14 amino acids. CDR3 protein: CSASGQGSTGELFF. CDR3 nucleotide sequence: TGCAGTGCTAGCGGGCAGGGCTCCACCGGGGAGCTGTTTTTT.

In this sample, this clonotype turned up many times. V and J are TRBV29-1 and TRBJ1-5, with 9 bases matching TRBD1. Germline CDR1 reads SQVTM; CDR2 reads ANQGSEA. Trimming took 6 bases from V and 6 from J; bases not matched to a gene: 6. The CDR3 sequence is 13 residues long. The CDR3, as DNA: TGCAGCGTAGGGACAGGGATGGGTCAGCCCCAGCATTTT. It encodes CSVGTGMGQPQHF.

Concerning this clonotype: A single base separates this from a much larger clone, so it may be a read error. This chain uses TRBV19 with TRBJ1-3, with 7 positions matching TRBD1. With 9 bases clipped from V and 4 bases from J, the junction kept 9 bases outside the gene matches. CDR1 and CDR2 (germline): LNHDA, SQIVND (reference sequence). This CDR3 has 14 amino acids. The CDR3 nucleotides are TGTGCCAGCAATTTACAGGGGTTCGGAAACACCATATATTTT. Encoded protein: CASNLQGFGNTIYF.

The chain joins TRBV9 to TRBJ2-5; 9 nucleotides line up with TRBD2. The germline V gene has CDR1 SGDLS and CDR2 YYNGEE. CDR3 length equals 16 residues. The V gene end was trimmed by 3 bases and the J gene end by 3 bases; junction bases not matched to a gene: 9. CDR3: CASSGGGLAGKETQYF. CDR3 DNA sequence: TGTGCCAGCAGCGGGGGTGGGCTAGCGGGAAAAGAGACCCAGTACTTC.

This clonotype was recorded a few times. The chain couples TRBV10-3 to TRBJ2-3; 11 nucleotides align to TRBD2. V gave up 6 bases and J gave up 0 bases; unmatched junction bases: 2. The length of the CDR3 is 15 residues. Germline V gene data show CDR1 as ENHRY and CDR2 as SYGVKD. CDR3 in DNA: TGTGCCATCAGAGGGACTAGCGGAAGCACAGATACGCAGTATTTT. This sequence encodes CAIRGTSGSTDTQYF.

This clonotype has a count of ten or more. The V call is TRBV4-3, the J call TRBJ2-7; the D is unclear. This CDR3 spans 13 amino acids. Germline lookup yields CDR1 LGHNA and CDR2 YSLEER. Trimming shortened V by 1 base and J by 6 bases, and 10 bases separated the two germline ends. The CDR3 nucleotides read TGCGCCAGCAGCCAAGGCCGTGATGGCGAGCAGTACTTC. Amino acid sequence: CASSQGRDGEQYF.